This TCR beta chain was obtained from a study of cytomegalovirus exposure and HLA in healthy donors. The study's findings and limits: Within the data, a cluster of highly shared sequence variants was likely a sequencing artifact. TCR beta sequences reportedly predicted most subjects' HLA-A and HLA-B alleles accurately. V- and J-gene trimming in TCR beta was tied to a missense DCLRE1C variant by an analysis performed later.

It was healthy bone marrow donors who served as donors. Use of 60 Vbeta and 13 Jbeta primers characterized the PCR. Libraries were prepared by immunoSEQ multiplex PCR; TCRdb keeps only in-frame clonotypes and omits some of them. The sample yields around 140,000 clones, 65% to 85% seen once. Of note for this clone: Its specificity is unknown.

Trimming cost V 2 bases and J 5 bases; bases outside gene matches: 9. CDR1 and CDR2 (germline): MNHNS, SASEGT. CDR3 size: 17 residues. This TCR derives from a young woman in good health and CMV-seronegative. The material sequenced was PBMCs. The V gene is TRBV6-1, the J gene TRBJ1-1; 12 nucleotides agree with TRBD1. Here the CDR3 DNA reads TGTGCCAGCAGTGAATTCCAAGGGACAGGGGGCGATACTGAAGCTTTCTTT. Translating it yields CASSEFQGTGGDTEAFF.